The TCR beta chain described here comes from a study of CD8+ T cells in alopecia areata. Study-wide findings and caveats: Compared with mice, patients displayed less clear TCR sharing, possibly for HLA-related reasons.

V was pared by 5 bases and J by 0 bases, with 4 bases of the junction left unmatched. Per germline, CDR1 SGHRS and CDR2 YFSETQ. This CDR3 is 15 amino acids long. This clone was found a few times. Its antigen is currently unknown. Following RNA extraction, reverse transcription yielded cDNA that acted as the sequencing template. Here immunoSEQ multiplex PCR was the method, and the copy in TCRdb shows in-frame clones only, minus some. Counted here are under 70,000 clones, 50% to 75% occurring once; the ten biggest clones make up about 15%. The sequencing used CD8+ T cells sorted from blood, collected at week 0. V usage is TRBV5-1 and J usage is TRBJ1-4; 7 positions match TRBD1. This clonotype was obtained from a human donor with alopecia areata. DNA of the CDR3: TGCGCCAGCAGTTGGGGACAGTCAACTAATGAAAAACTGTTTTTT. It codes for CASSWGQSTNEKLFF.